This T cell receptor beta chain stems from a study of control samples from healthy donors and cancer patients. This clone was seen once. CDR3 size: 14 residues. The V gene lost 7 bases and the J gene lost 0 bases, with 9 bases spanning the gap. CDR1 is SNHLY, CDR2 FYNNEI, per germline. Assay: immunoSEQ multiplex PCR; the TCRdb copy retains only in-frame clones and omits some. In the table there are about 160,000 clones, about 94% of which are singletons. The rearrangement links TRBV2 to TRBJ2-2; D is perhaps TRBD2 (6 bases). The receptor was isolated from a woman aged 25 to 39 in good health. The specimen sequenced was blood. CDR3 region: CASKGGTNTGELFF. CDR3 sequence (DNA): TGTGCCAGCAAGGGCGGGACGAACACCGGGGAGCTGTTTTTT.